This is a list of T cell receptor beta chains from one sample in a study of cytomegalovirus exposure and HLA in healthy donors. Clones were sequenced by immunoSEQ multiplex PCR, and TCRdb holds only the in-frame ones, with some missing. The profile covers 180,000 or so clones, with just under 80% appearing a single time and about 1.9% taken by the ten largest. What was sequenced was PBMCs. All receptors derive from a woman under 40 in good health and CMV-seronegative. Both conserved end residues are part of each CDR3. D genes are given only for firm matches.

v_call	j_call	d_call	cdr3_aa
TRBV15	TRBJ2-2	-	CATEAESPNTGELFF
TRBV6-5	TRBJ2-1	TRBD2	CASSRLADGHNEQFF
TRBV4-2	TRBJ2-2	TRBD2	CASSQGLAGTSNTGELFF
TRBV19	TRBJ1-1	-	CASSPRLRNTEAFF
TRBV7-2	TRBJ1-2	TRBD1	CASSRDRFGYTF
TRBV5-1	TRBJ2-1	TRBD1	CASHIGGQGYNEQFF
TRBV9	TRBJ2-7	TRBD1	CASGRTGASYEQYF
TRBV29-1	TRBJ1-1	TRBD1	CSVGVRDRGLVHGPESEAFF
TRBV7-3	TRBJ2-1	TRBD2	CASSLKRGGNNEQFF
TRBV5-1	TRBJ1-4	-	CASSPDGESTNEKLFF
TRBV30	TRBJ1-5	-	CAWSATARGNQPQHF
TRBV5-6	TRBJ1-5	-	CASSPGGGGNQPQHF
TRBV19	TRBJ1-2	-	CASSIGPPGRANYGYTF
TRBV11-2	TRBJ1-2	-	CASSLGGRGYGYTF
TRBV4-1	TRBJ1-3	-	CASSQADRGNTIYF
TRBV19	TRBJ1-2	TRBD1	CASSMARGNYGYTF
TRBV5-6	TRBJ2-7	-	CASSLKGWEQYF
TRBV9	TRBJ1-1	TRBD1	CASSVNRGPIMSTEAFF
TRBV5-4	TRBJ2-3	TRBD2	CASSLAGGGPTDTQYF
TRBV6-6	TRBJ1-1	-	CASSHRQAEAFF
TRBV10-1	TRBJ2-2	TRBD1	CASNQGETGELFF
TRBV15	TRBJ2-5	-	CATSRTSSFLVVSETQYF
TRBV5-1	TRBJ1-2	-	CASSLSEANYGYTF
TRBV10-1	TRBJ1-1	-	CASSAGTGFGEAFF
TRBV19	TRBJ1-2	-	CASRQGSNYGYTF
TRBV29-1	TRBJ2-4	-	CSVGTDQLAKNIQYF
TRBV9	TRBJ2-5	TRBD2	CASSSSPGLGWETQYF
TRBV4-1	TRBJ1-1	TRBD1	CASTRTGGLNTEAFF
TRBV18	TRBJ1-5	TRBD1	CASSPIQGIDNQPQHF
TRBV9	TRBJ1-1	TRBD1	CASSLNPGTGGGNTEAFF
TRBV9	TRBJ1-1	-	CASSVGTEGEAFF
TRBV4-1	TRBJ1-1	-	CASSPSDTLNTEAFF
TRBV7-8	TRBJ1-2	TRBD1	CASSPRQGENYGYTF
TRBV9	TRBJ1-1	-	CASSEGKVRDTEAFF
TRBV2	TRBJ1-2	-	CASSGQQGSGYTF
TRBV14	TRBJ1-1	-	CASSPSLNTEAFF
TRBV7-7	TRBJ2-2	TRBD2	CASSLDRTSINTGELFF
TRBV4-1	TRBJ2-7	-	CASSQDGTGFFEQYF
TRBV7-2	TRBJ1-6	TRBD1	CASSSGQVNNSPLHF
TRBV7-9	TRBJ1-5	-	CASSQQGNQPQHF
TRBV7-9	TRBJ1-5	TRBD1	CASSPRGTENHQPQHF
TRBV2	TRBJ1-5	TRBD1	CASRARTGLQPQHF
TRBV9	TRBJ1-6	TRBD1	CASSDRGQVSYNSPLHF
TRBV7-2	TRBJ1-5	TRBD1	CASSSRQGPQPQHF
TRBV7-2	TRBJ2-1	TRBD2	CASSEDGGGPYNEQFF
TRBV19	TRBJ2-5	TRBD1	CASSTSTGAVETQYF
TRBV10-3	TRBJ1-4	-	CAISVRGEEKLFF
TRBV6-1	TRBJ2-7	-	CASSEGSAWDEQYF
TRBV6-1	TRBJ1-2	-	CASSDHLDRAVGYTF
TRBV19	TRBJ1-4	-	CASSFDNFNEKLFF
TRBV5-6	TRBJ2-7	TRBD1	CASSRRQGARPYEQYF
TRBV9	TRBJ2-1	TRBD1	CASSDVQGYNEQFF
TRBV6-1	TRBJ2-1	TRBD1	CASSGQGSYNEQFF